The entry below describes one TCR beta chain. This sample stems from a study of shared clonotypes between healthy human individuals. Terminally differentiated effector memory CD45RA+ cells were left out of the naive CD8 fraction, which was CD45RO-negative and positively selected for CCR7. Measured with immunoSEQ multiplex PCR; TCRdb has only the in-frame clones, and not every one. The data show around 600,000 clones, roughly 98% seen once. This clonotype was obtained from a man younger than 40 in good health. Material for sequencing was naive CD8+ T cells sorted from blood.

The CDR3 bases are TGTGCCAGCTCACCTTCGACCCTTCGGGAGCAGTACTTC. Translated, it gives CASSPSTLREQYF. The rearrangement joins TRBV18 to TRBJ2-7; D uncertain. V was shortened by 3 bases and J by 7 bases, with 13 bases between the two germline ends. Germline CDR1 is KGHSH and CDR2 is LQKENI. The CDR3 consists of 13 residues.